This TCR beta chain was observed in a study of vaccination and CD4 T cells after COVID-19. Across the whole study: The authors used overlapping spike peptides from SARS-CoV-2, HCoV-NL63, HCoV-OC43 and HCoV-229E to stimulate cells. Controls used CEFX viral epitopes (positive), HIV-1 Nef peptides (negative), or no peptide.

With regard to this clonotype: Its target is unknown.

The Oncomine TCR Beta short-read assay was applied to DNA of cultured CD4+ T cells. TCRdb itself ran the PCR reads through MiXCR, one entry per CDR3 protein. The sample shows tens of thousands of distinct CDR3 sequences, about three fifths of them seen only once. Study results and limitations: Detection of a median about 85% of reactive clones in convalescent patients was confined to the period after vaccination.

Treatment of the sample: roughly ten-day PBMC culture with coronavirus spike peptide pools or control peptides (ViraFEST assay). The TCR comes from a human donor who had recovered from COVID-19. Material for sequencing was CD4+ T cells from blood, cultured in vitro.

In DNA form, the CDR3 reads TGTGCCAGCAGTGCTCATTCCGGGACTAGCGGGCAAGAGACCCAGTACTTC. As protein: CASSAHSGTSGQETQYF. The chain is built from TRBV6-1 and TRBJ2-5; 12 bases fit TRBD2. Germline CDR1 and CDR2: MNHNS and SASEGT. V trimming: 4 bases; J trimming: 2 bases; junction bases outside the gene matches: 8. The CDR3 spans 17 residues.